This T cell receptor beta chain is from a study of post-analysis software for immune sequencing data. Looking at the study overall: The cohort encompassed relapsing-remitting, secondary progressive and progressive-relapsing multiple sclerosis disease courses.

This clonotype has a handful of counts. Its antigen is not known. The library was made from cDNA and included unique molecular identifiers. The yield from about 1 to 10 million T cells was roughly 500,000 cDNA molecules in total. Each CDR3 protein is one row after TCRdb ran MiXCR on the PCR reads. The repertoire holds about 400,000 distinct CDR3 sequences, approximately 38% seen once, with around 15% in the top ten. CDR1 and CDR2 (germline): MNHNY, SVGAGI (reference sequence). CDR3 length: 13 amino acids. Trimming took off 6 bases at V and 0 bases at J, with 8 bases between the two ends. Study-wide findings and caveats: Diversity measured as normalized Chao1 was significantly lower in multiple sclerosis patients than in controls. Relative to controls, patients had five TRBV segments at higher frequency, with TRBV5-6, TRBV5-1 and TRBV20-1 among these. With F measure, samples from one preparation batch clustered together strongly.

This clonotype was obtained from a girl aged 10 to 17 with multiple sclerosis. Input material: blood. J is TRBJ1-1 and V is TRBV6-6; D remains ambiguous. The CDR3 DNA reads TGTGCCAGCAGAGGTACCTTGAACACTGAAGCTTTCTTT. This codes for CASRGTLNTEAFF.